A single TCR beta chain is shown here with its context. The V gene lost 1 base and the J gene lost 8 bases, with 5 bases spanning the gap. CDR1 LGHNA and CDR2 YSLEER come from the germline V gene. The CDR3 length is 11 residues. The entry originates in a study of OX40 agonist ivuxolimab in advanced cancers. Profiling relied on immunoSEQ multiplex PCR, and the TCRdb table lists in-frame clones only, not all of them. The sample shows 84,000 or so clones, roughly 94% of them seen only once. The clonotype originates from an adult with an advanced solid tumor such as melanoma, head and neck, liver or kidney cancer. The sequencing used CD4+ or CD8+ T cells sorted from blood, collected in a trial of the OX40 agonist ivuxolimab. The J gene is TRBJ1-1, the V gene TRBV4-3, with no clear D. The CDR3 protein is CASSQGPEAFF. The CDR3 coding sequence is TGCGCCAGCAGCCAAGGACCAGAAGCTTTCTTT.